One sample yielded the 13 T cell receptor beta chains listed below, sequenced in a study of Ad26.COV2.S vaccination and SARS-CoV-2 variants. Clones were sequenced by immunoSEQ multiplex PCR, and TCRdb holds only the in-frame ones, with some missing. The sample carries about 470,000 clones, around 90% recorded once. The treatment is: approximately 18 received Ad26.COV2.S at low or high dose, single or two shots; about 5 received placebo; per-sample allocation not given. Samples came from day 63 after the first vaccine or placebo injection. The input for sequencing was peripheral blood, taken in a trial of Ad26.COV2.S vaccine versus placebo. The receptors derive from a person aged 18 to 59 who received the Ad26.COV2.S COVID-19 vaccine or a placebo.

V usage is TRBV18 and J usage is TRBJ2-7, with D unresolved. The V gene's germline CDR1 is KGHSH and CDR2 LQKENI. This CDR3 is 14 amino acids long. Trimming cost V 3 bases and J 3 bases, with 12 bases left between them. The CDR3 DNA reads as TGTGCCAGCTCACCCAACCTGACGGACTACGAGCAGTACTTC. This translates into CASSPNLTDYEQYF. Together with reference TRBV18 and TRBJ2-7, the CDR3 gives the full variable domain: NAGVMQNPRHLVRRRGQEARLRCSPMKGHSHVYWYRQLPEEGLKFMVYLQKENIIDESGMPKERFSAEFPKEGPSILRIQQVVRGDSAAYFCASSPNLTDYEQYFGPGTRLTVT.

The CDR3 nucleotides read TGTGCCAGCAGTGAACTTCTCGGGCAGGGTGAGCAGTTCTTC. Protein sequence: CASSELLGQGEQFF. The rearrangement links TRBV6-1 to TRBJ2-1, with a weak D call TRBD1 (5 bases). V was trimmed by 2 bases and J by 9 bases, leaving 14 bases between them. CDR1 and CDR2 from the germline V gene are MNHNS and SASEGT. This CDR3 contains 14 residues.

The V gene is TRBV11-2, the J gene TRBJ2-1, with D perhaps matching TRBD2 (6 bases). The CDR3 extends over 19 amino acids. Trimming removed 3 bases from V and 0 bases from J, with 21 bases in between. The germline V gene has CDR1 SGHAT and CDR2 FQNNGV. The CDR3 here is CASSFIVRDRTPSYNEQFF. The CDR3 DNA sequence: TGTGCCAGCAGCTTTATTGTGCGGGACCGTACCCCCTCCTACAATGAGCAGTTCTTC. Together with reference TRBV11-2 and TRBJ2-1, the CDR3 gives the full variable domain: EAGVAQSPRYKIIEKRQSVAFWCNPISGHATLYWYQQILGQGPKLLIQFQNNGVVDDSQLPKDRFSAERLKGVDSTLKIQPAKLEDSAVYLCASSFIVRDRTPSYNEQFFGPGTRLTVL.

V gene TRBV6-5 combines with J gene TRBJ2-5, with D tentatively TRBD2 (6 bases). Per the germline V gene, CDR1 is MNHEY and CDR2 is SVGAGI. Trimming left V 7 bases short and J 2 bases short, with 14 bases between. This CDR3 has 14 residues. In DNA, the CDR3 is TGTGCCAGCACCCCGCGTGGGGGGCAAGAGACCCAGTACTTC. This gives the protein CASTPRGGQETQYF.

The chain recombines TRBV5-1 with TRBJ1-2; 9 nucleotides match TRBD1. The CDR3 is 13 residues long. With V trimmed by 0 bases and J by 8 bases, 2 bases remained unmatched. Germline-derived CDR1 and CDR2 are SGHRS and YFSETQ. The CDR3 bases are TGCGCCAGCAGCTTGGGGGACAGGGACGGCTACACCTTC. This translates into CASSLGDRDGYTF.

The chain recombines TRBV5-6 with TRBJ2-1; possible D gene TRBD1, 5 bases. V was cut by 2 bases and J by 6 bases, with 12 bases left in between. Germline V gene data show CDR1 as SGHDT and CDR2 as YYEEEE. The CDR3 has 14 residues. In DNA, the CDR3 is TGTGCCAGCAGCTTCGACAGCGTCTTCAATGAGCAGTTCTTC. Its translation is CASSFDSVFNEQFF. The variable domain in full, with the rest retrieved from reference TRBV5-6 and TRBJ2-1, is DAGVTQSPTHLIKTRGQQVTLRCSPKSGHDTVSWYQQALGQGPQFIFQYYEEEERQRGNFPDRFSGHQFPNYSSELNVNALLLGDSALYLCASSFDSVFNEQFFGPGTRLTVL.

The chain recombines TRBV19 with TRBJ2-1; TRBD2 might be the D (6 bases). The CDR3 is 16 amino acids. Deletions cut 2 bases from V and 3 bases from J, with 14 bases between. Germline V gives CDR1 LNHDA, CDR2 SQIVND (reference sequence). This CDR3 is CASSISGRQVYNEQFF. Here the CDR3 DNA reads TGTGCCAGTAGTATAAGTGGGAGGCAGGTCTACAATGAGCAGTTCTTC.

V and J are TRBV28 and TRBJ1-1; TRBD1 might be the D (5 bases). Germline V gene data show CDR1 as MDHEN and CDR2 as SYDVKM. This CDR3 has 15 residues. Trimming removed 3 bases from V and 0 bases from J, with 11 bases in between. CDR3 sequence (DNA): TGTGCCAGCAGTTTTGTGGGGCAGGTGAACACTGAAGCTTTCTTT. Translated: CASSFVGQVNTEAFF.

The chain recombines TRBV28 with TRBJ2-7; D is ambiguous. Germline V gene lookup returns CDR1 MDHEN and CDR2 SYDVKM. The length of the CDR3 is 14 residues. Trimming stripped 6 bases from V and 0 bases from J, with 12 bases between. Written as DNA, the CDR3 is TGTGCCAGCAGGTGGGGTAGAGCCTCCTACGAGCAGTACTTC. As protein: CASRWGRASYEQYF.

The CDR3 sequence is CASSEAFGNTIYF. In DNA form, the CDR3 reads TGTGCCAGCAGTGAAGCATTTGGAAACACCATATATTTT. This chain joins TRBV6-1 and TRBJ1-3; D remains ambiguous. The length of the CDR3 is 13 residues. CDR1 and CDR2 from the germline V gene are MNHNS and SASEGT. V was shortened by 0 bases and J by 3 bases, with 3 bases between the two germline ends.

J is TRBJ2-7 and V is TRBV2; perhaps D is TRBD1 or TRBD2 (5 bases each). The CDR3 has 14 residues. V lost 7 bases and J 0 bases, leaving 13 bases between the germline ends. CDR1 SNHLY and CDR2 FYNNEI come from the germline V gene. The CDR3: CASMGEAGSYEQYF. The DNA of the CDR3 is TGTGCCAGCATGGGGGAAGCTGGCTCCTACGAGCAGTACTTC. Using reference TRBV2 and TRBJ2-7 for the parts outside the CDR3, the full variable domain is EPEVTQTPSHQVTQMGQEVILRCVPISNHLYFYWYRQILGQKVEFLVSFYNNEISEKSEIFDDQFSVERPDGSNFTLKIRSTKLEDSAMYFCASMGEAGSYEQYFGPGTRLTVT.

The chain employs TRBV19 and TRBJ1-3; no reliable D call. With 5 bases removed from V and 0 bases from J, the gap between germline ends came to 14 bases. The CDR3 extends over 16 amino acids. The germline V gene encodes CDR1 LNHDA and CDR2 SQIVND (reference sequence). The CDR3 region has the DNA TGTGCCAGTAGTTCGGGTCCCCAATTCTCTGGAAACACCATATATTTT. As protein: CASSSGPQFSGNTIYF.

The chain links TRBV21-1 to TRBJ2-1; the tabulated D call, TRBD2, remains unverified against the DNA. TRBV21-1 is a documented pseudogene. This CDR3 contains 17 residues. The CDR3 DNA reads TGTGCCAGCAGCAAAGTGGTCAGTCACCGGGTGTACAATGAGCAGTTCTTC. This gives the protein CASSKVVSHRVYNEQFF.